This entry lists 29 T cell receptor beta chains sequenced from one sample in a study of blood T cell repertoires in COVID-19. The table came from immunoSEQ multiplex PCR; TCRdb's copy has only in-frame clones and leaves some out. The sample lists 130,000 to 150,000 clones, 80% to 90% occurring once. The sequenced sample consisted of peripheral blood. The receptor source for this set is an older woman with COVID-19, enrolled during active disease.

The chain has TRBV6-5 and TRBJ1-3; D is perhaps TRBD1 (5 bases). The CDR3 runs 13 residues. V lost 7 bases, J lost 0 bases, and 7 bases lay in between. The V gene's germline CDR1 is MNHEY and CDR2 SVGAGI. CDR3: CASKGLSGNTIYF. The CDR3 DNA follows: TGTGCCAGCAAGGGACTCTCTGGAAACACCATATATTTT.

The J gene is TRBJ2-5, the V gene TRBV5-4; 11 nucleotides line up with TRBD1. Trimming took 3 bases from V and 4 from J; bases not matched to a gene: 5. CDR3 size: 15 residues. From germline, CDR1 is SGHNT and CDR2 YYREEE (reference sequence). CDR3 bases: TGTGCCAGCAGCTCAACCGGGACAGGGGGAGAGACCCAGTACTTC. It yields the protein CASSSTGTGGETQYF. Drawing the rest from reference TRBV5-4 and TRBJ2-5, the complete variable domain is ETGVTQSPTHLIKTRGQQVTLRCSSQSGHNTVSWYQQALGQGPQFIFQYYREEENGRGNFPPRFSGLQFPNYSSELNVNALELDDSALYLCASSSTGTGGETQYFGPGTRLLVL.

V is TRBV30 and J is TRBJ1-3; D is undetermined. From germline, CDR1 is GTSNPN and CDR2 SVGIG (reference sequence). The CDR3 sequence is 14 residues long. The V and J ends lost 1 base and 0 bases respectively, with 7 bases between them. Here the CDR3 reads CAWSGANSGNTIYF. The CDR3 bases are TGTGCCTGGAGTGGGGCCAACTCTGGAAACACCATATATTTT.

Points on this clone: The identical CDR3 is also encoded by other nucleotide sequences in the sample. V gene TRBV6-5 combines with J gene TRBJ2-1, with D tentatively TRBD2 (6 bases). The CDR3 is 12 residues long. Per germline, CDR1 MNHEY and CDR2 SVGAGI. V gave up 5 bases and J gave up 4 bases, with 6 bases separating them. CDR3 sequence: CASSRGYNEQFF. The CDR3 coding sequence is TGTGCCAGCAGTCGGGGGTACAATGAGCAGTTCTTC.

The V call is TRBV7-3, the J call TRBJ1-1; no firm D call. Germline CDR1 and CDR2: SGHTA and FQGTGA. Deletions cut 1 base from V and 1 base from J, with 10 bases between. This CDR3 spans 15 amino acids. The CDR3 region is CASSLIRGRNTEAFF. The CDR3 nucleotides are TGTGCCAGCAGCTTAATCCGGGGAAGGAACACTGAAGCTTTCTTT.

The CDR3 here is CASSLDGTGGGYTF. As DNA, the CDR3 is TGCGCCAGCAGCTTGGATGGGACAGGGGGTGGCTACACCTTC. The chain joins TRBV5-1 to TRBJ1-2, with TRBD1 matching over 11 bases. The CDR3 contains 14 residues. CDR1 is SGHRS, CDR2 YFSETQ, per germline. The V gene end was trimmed by 0 bases and the J gene end by 7 bases; junction bases not matched to a gene: 2.

CDR3 protein: CASSPSPGEADTQYF. CDR3 DNA: TGTGCCAGCTCACCAAGCCCCGGGGAAGCAGATACGCAGTATTTT. The chain carries TRBV18 and TRBJ2-3, with D perhaps TRBD2 (5 bases). Trimming left V 2 bases short and J 4 bases short, with 13 bases between. Germline values: CDR1 KGHSH, CDR2 LQKENI. The CDR3 extends over 15 amino acids. Looking up the rest from reference TRBV18 and TRBJ2-3 gives the full variable domain: NAGVMQNPRHLVRRRGQEARLRCSPMKGHSHVYWYRQLPEEGLKFMVYLQKENIIDESGMPKERFSAEFPKEGPSILRIQQVVRGDSAAYFCASSPSPGEADTQYFGPGTRLTVL.

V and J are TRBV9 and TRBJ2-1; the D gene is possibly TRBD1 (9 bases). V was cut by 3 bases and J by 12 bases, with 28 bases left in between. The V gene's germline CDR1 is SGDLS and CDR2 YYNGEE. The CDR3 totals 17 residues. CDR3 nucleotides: TGTGCCAGCAGCGCGGGGACAGGGCGGCTTAGCGGGGCAAGGCAGTTCTTC. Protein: CASSAGTGRLSGARQFF.

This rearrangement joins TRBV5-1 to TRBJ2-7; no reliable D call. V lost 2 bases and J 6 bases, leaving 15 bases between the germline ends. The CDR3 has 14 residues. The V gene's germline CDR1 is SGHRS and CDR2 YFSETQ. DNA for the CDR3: TGCGCCAGCAGCTTCCAGGTTTTGAAAGGCGAGCAGTACTTC. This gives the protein CASSFQVLKGEQYF.

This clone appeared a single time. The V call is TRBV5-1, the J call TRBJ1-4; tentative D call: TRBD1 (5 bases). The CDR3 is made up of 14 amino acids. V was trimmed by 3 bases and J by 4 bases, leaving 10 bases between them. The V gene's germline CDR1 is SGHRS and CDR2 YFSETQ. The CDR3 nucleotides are TGCGCCAGCAGCTCCAGGGTTGGTAATGAAAAACTGTTTTTT. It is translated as CASSSRVGNEKLFF. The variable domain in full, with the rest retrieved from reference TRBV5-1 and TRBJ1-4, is KAGVTQTPRYLIKTRGQQVTLSCSPISGHRSVSWYQQTPGQGLQFLFEYFSETQRNKGNFPGRFSGRQFSNSRSEMNVSTLELGDSALYLCASSSRVGNEKLFFGSGTQLSVL.

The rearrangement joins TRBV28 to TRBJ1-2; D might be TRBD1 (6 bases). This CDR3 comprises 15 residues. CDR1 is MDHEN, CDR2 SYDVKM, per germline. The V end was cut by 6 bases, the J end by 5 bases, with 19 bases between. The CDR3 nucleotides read TGTGCCAGCAGAGAAACAGGGATAGGGAAATATGGCTACACCTTC. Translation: CASRETGIGKYGYTF.

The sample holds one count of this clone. CDR3 in DNA: TGCAGCGCCCAGCCAGGGGGCAATCAGCCCCAGCATTTT. Its protein product is CSAQPGGNQPQHF. This chain connects TRBV29-1 to TRBJ1-5; TRBD1 might be the D (6 bases). V shed 7 bases and J shed 2 bases, with 12 bases lying between them. Germline V lookup: CDR1 SQVTM, CDR2 ANQGSEA. The CDR3 is 13 residues long.

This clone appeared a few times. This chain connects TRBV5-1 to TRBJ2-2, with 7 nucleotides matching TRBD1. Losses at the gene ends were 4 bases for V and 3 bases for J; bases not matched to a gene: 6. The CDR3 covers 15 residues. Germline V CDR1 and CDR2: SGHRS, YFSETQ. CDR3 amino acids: CASSPGTADTGELFF. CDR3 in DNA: TGCGCCAGCAGCCCCGGGACAGCTGACACCGGGGAGCTGTTTTTT.

CDR3 sequence reads: CASTSIGGSYNEQFF. In DNA, the CDR3 is TGTGCCAGCACCTCCATCGGGGGCTCCTACAATGAGCAGTTCTTC. The chain is built from TRBV7-6 and TRBJ2-1; weak D call: TRBD2 (6 bases). Deletions cut 7 bases from V and 0 bases from J, with 13 bases between. The V gene's germline CDR1 is SGHVS and CDR2 FNYEAQ. CDR3 length: 15 residues.

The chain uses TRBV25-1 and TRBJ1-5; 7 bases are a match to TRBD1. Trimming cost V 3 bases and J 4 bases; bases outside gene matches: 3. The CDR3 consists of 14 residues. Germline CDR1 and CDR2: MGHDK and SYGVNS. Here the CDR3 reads CASSEGQPNQPQHF. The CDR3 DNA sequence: TGTGCCAGCAGTGAGGGACAGCCTAATCAGCCCCAGCATTTT.

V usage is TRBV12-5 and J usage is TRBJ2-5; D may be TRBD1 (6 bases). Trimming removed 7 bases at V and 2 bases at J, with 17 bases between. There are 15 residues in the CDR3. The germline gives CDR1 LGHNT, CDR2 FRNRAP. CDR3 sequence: CASASDRTSQETQYF. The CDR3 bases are TGTGCTAGTGCCAGCGACAGGACCTCTCAAGAGACCCAGTACTTC.

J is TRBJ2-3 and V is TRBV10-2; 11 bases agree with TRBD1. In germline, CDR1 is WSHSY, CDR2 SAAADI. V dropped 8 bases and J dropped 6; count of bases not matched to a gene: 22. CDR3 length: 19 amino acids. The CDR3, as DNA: TGCGCCAGCGAGGGACAGGGGGAGGTCGGGGCCCGGCTCGTCGATACGCAGTATTTT. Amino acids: CASEGQGEVGARLVDTQYF.

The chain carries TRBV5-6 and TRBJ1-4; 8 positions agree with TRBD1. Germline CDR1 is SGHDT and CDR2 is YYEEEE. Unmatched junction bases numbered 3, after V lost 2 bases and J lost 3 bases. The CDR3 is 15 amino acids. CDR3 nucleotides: TGTGCCAGCAGCTTCAGGGGGCAAGCTAATGAAAAACTGTTTTTT. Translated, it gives CASSFRGQANEKLFF.

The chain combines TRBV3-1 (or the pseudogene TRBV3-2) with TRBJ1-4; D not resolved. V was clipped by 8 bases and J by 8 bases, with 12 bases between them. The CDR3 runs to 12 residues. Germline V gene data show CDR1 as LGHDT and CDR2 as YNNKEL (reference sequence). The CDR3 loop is CASQRGGEKLFF. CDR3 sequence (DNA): TGTGCCAGCCAACGAGGTGGGGAAAAACTGTTTTTT.

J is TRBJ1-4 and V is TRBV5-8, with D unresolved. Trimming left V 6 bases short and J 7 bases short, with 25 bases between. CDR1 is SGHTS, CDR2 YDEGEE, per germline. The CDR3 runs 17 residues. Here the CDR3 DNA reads TGTGCCAGCACCTCCTCGGGATTGTGGCTGGAACGTGAAAAACTGTTTTTT. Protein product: CASTSSGLWLEREKLFF.

The DNA of the CDR3 is TGTGCCAGTAACGAAAGACAGAGGAGCACTGAAGCTTTCTTT. Protein product: CASNERQRSTEAFF. V and J are TRBV19 and TRBJ1-1; a possible D gene is TRBD1 (5 bases). Germline V lookup: CDR1 LNHDA, CDR2 SQIVND (reference sequence). V dropped 7 bases and J dropped 4 bases, with 16 bases sitting between them. The CDR3 spans 14 residues.

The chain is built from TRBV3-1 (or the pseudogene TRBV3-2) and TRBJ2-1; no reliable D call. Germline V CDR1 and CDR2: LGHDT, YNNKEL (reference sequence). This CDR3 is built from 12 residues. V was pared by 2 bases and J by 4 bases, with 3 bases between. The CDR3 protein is CASSQPYNEQFF. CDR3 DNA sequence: TGTGCCAGCAGCCAACCTTACAATGAGCAGTTCTTC.

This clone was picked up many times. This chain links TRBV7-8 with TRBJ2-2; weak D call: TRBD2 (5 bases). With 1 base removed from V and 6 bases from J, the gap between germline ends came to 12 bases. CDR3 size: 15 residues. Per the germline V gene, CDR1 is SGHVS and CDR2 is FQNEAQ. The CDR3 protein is CASSLVLVSSGELFF. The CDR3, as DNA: TGTGCCAGCAGCTTAGTACTAGTGTCGTCCGGGGAGCTGTTTTTT. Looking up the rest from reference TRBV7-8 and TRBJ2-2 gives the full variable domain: GAGVSQSPRYKVAKRGQDVALRCDPISGHVSLFWYQQALGQGPEFLTYFQNEAQLDKSGLPSDRFFAERPEGSVSTLKIQRTQQEDSAVYLCASSLVLVSSGELFFGEGSRLTVL.

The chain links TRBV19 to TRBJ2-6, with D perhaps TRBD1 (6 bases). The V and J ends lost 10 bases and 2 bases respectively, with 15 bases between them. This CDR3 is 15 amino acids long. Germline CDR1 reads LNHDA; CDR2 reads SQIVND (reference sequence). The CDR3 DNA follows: TGTGCCACTTGGGGGCCTGGGACTGGGGCCAACGTCCTGACTTTC. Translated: CATWGPGTGANVLTF.

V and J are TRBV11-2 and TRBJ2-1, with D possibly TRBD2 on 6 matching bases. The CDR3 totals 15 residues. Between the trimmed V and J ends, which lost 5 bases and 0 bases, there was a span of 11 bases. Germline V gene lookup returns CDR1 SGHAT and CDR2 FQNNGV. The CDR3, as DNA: TGTGCCAGCAGCCCCCCGGGACTCTCCTACAATGAGCAGTTCTTC. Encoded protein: CASSPPGLSYNEQFF.

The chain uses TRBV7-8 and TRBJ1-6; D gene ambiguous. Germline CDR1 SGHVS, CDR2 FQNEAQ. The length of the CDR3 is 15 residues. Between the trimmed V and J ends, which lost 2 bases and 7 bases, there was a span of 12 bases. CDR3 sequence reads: CASSLLWGGNSPLHF. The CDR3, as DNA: TGTGCCAGCAGCTTATTGTGGGGAGGCAATTCACCCCTCCACTTT. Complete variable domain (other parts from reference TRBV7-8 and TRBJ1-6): GAGVSQSPRYKVAKRGQDVALRCDPISGHVSLFWYQQALGQGPEFLTYFQNEAQLDKSGLPSDRFFAERPEGSVSTLKIQRTQQEDSAVYLCASSLLWGGNSPLHFGNGTRLTVT.

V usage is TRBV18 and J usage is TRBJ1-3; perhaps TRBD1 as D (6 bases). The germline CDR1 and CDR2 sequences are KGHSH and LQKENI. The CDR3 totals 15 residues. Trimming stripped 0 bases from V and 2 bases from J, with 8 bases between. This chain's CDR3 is CASSPPGAPGNTIYF. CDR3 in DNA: TGTGCCAGCTCACCACCGGGGGCACCTGGAAACACCATATATTTT.

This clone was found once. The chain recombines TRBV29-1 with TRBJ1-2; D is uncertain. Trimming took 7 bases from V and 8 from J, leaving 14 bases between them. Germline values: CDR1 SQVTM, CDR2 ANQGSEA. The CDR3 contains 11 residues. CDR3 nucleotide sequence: TGCAGCGCACTGGAGGGAGGAGGCTACACCTTC. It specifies CSALEGGGYTF. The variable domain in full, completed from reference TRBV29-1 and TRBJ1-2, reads SAVISQKPSRDICQRGTSLTIQCQVDSQVTMMFWYRQQPGQSLTLIATANQGSEATYESGFVIDKFPISRPNLTFSTLTVSNMSPEDSSIYLCSALEGGGYTFGSGTRLTVV.

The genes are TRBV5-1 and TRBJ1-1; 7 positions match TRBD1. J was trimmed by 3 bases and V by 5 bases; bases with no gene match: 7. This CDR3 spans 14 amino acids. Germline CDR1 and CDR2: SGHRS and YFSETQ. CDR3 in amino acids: CASSGKGADTEAFF. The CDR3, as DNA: TGCGCCAGCAGTGGTAAGGGGGCGGACACTGAAGCTTTCTTT.